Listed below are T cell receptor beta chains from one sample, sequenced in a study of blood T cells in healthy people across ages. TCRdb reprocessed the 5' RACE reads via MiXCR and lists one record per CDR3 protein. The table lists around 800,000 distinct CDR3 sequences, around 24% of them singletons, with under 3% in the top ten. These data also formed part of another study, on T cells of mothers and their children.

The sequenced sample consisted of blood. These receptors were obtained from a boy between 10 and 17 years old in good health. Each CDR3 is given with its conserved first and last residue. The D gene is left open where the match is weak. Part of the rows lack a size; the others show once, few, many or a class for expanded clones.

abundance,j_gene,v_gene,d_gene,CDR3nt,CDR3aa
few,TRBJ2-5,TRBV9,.,TGTGCCAGCAGCGTCTCCCCCGGACAGCAAGAGACCCAGTACTTC,CASSVSPGQQETQYF
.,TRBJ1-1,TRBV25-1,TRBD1,TGTGCCAGCAGTGAAAGTAGGGAGGGGGCGGAGAACACTGAAGCCTTCTTT,CASSESREGAENTEAFF
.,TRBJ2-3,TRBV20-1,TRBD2,TGCAGTGCTAGGGGCAGCGGGAGGTGGGATACGCAGTATTTT,CSARGSGRWDTQYF
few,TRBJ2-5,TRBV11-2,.,TGTGCCAGCGCCTCGGGGTACCAAGAGACCCAGTACTTC,CASASGYQETQYF
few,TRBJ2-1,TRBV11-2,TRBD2,TGTGCCAGCAGGCGGGCGGGGGAGGGGAACAATGAGCAGTTCTTC,CASRRAGEGNNEQFF
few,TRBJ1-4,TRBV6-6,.,TGTGCCAGCCGAGCCTTCGGGACCGGAGGAAGTGAAAAACTGTTTTTT,CASRAFGTGGSEKLFF
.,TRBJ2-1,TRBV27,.,TGTGCCAGCAGTTTATCAGGAGGCCAGTACAATGAGCAGTTCTTC,CASSLSGGQYNEQFF
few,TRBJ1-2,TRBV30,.,TGTGCCTGGGGCTGGGGCGAGGGTGGCTACACCTTC,CAWGWGEGGYTF
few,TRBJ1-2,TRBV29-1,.,TGCAGCGTTACTCCTCAGGGAGGCTCTGGCTACACCTTC,CSVTPQGGSGYTF
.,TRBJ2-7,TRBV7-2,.,TGTGCCAGCAGCCCCAGCCACAGCTTCTACGAGCAGTACTTC,CASSPSHSFYEQYF
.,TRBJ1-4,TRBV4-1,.,TGCGCCAGCAGCAAGACAGCGGGGGCAACTAATGAAAAACTGTTTTTT,CASSKTAGATNEKLFF